The sequence of this T cell receptor (beta chain) was determined in a study of T cells in Graves' hyperthyroidism and ophthalmopathy. TCR beta CDR3 sequences were amplified from RNA transcripts. HTBI primers were employed in a first-round RT-PCR of the TCR CDR3. TCRdb re-called the multiplex PCR reads through MiXCR, storing one row per CDR3 protein. Seen here are just over 550,000 distinct CDR3 sequences, approximately 44% observed once, and the top ten hold roughly 8.2%. Of note for this clonotype: A much more abundant neighbour one base away suggests this may be a read error.

The source of this sequence is a woman under 30 with Graves' hyperthyroidism. The sequencing input was peripheral blood or thyroid tissue (not recorded which).

CDR3 sequence: CASSPHSGGRDYGCTF. The CDR3 region has the DNA TGTGCCAGCAGCCCCCATAGTGGGGGCCGGGACTATGGCTGCACCTTC. The rearrangement uses TRBV25-1 and TRBJ1-2; a possible D gene is TRBD1 (6 bases). Per the germline V gene, CDR1 is MGHDK and CDR2 is SYGVNS. The CDR3 loop spans 16 amino acids.